This T cell receptor (beta chain) is from a study of response to subunit inactivated influenza vaccine. TCRdb called the RT-PCR reads again in MiXCR, with one record for every CDR3 protein. This sample carries about 570,000 distinct CDR3 sequences, about 11% of them seen once, and the ten largest clones take approximately 10%. CDR1 is SNHLY, CDR2 FYNNEI, per germline. This CDR3 contains 15 residues. V lost 5 bases to trimming and J lost 3 bases; unmatched junction nucleotides: 5. A further study also used this sample, focusing on T cells expressing NK-cell markers. That publication notes: 5'RACE template switching built TCR beta cDNA with unique molecular identifiers. Also leading the CD3+CD56-NKG2C+ fraction in a few donors were these clonotypes.

This rearrangement joins TRBV2 to TRBJ2-3, with 10 bases lining up with TRBD2. The source was PBMCs from blood, collected on the day of vaccination. This TCR was sampled from a man aged 50 to 59 who received an inactivated influenza vaccine. CDR3 nucleotides: TGTGCCAGCAGTTGGGCTAGCGGGGGAACAGATACGCAGTATTTT. Translating it yields CASSWASGGTDTQYF.